These 25 T cell receptor beta chains came from one sample sequenced in a study of early T cells in non-severe SARS-CoV-2 infection. From the 5' RACE reads, TCRdb called clonotypes with MiXCR, one entry per CDR3 protein. The repertoire holds 69,000 or so distinct CDR3 sequences, with 8.5% to 10% as singletons. Sequenced material: whole blood. The receptors come from an adult who was a healthcare worker with PCR-confirmed SARS-CoV-2 infection or an uninfected control (not recorded which).

Only a few counts were recorded for this clonotype. The chain is built from TRBV12-3 or TRBV12-4 and TRBJ1-2, with D perhaps matching TRBD1 (6 bases). This CDR3 region has 14 residues. V lost 4 bases and J 6 bases, leaving 15 bases between the germline ends. CDR3 protein: CASSSEPDRDGYTF. CDR3 DNA sequence: TGTGCCAGCAGTTCTGAACCGGACAGAGATGGCTACACCTTC.

This clonotype was recorded at least ten times. J is TRBJ1-6 and V is TRBV18; D gene uncertain. This CDR3 contains 15 residues. Germline CDR1 and CDR2: KGHSH and LQKENI. Trimming took off 5 bases at V and 7 bases at J, with 15 bases between the two ends. The CDR3 DNA is TGTGCCAGCTCAGATTCAGGACCTTCAAATTCACCCCTCCACTTT. Its protein is CASSDSGPSNSPLHF.

This clonotype was counted at least ten times. J is TRBJ2-2 and V is TRBV29-1; tentative D call: TRBD1 (6 bases). Trimming shortened V by 4 bases and J by 0 bases, and 12 bases separated the two germline ends. CDR1 is SQVTM, CDR2 ANQGSEA, per germline. This CDR3 contains 15 residues. This chain's CDR3 is CSVAPTGPNTGELFF. CDR3 in DNA: TGCAGCGTTGCCCCGACAGGACCGAACACCGGGGAGCTGTTTTTT.

For the CDR3, the DNA is TGTGCCAGCAGCCACAGGGGGACTGAGCAGTTCTTC. Translating gives CASSHRGTEQFF. The rearrangement uses TRBV11-2 and TRBJ2-1, with 8 bases fitting TRBD1. Germline CDR1 reads SGHAT; CDR2 reads FQNNGV. With V trimmed by 5 bases and J by 9 bases, 3 bases remained unmatched. The CDR3 extends over 12 amino acids.

This clonotype was seen repeatedly, ten times or more. The chain employs TRBV2 and TRBJ2-5; D perhaps matches TRBD2 (6 bases). With 5 bases removed from V and 4 bases from J, the gap between germline ends came to 17 bases. Germline CDR1 reads SNHLY; CDR2 reads FYNNEI. CDR3 length: 15 amino acids. In DNA, the CDR3 is TGTGCCAGCAGTTTACAAGGAGGGGTGGCAGAGACCCAGTACTTC. Protein product: CASSLQGGVAETQYF.

V gene TRBV5-6 combines with J gene TRBJ1-2, with no clear D. The CDR3 is 13 amino acids. V was trimmed by 2 bases and J by 2 bases, leaving 7 bases between them. Per the germline V gene, CDR1 is SGHDT and CDR2 is YYEEEE. CDR3 amino acids: CASSFGPNYGYTF. CDR3 DNA: TGTGCCAGCAGCTTTGGGCCAAACTATGGCTACACCTTC.

The genes are TRBV7-9 and TRBJ1-3; unclear D gene. The length of the CDR3 is 13 residues. The V and J ends lost 5 bases and 1 base respectively, with 6 bases between them. Germline CDR1 SEHNR, CDR2 FQNEAQ (reference sequence). The DNA for the CDR3 is TGTGCCAGCAGCAGGGAGTCTGGAAACACCATATATTTT. This sequence encodes CASSRESGNTIYF.

This clonotype was counted many times. The chain is built from TRBV2 and TRBJ2-1; the D gene is possibly TRBD2 (5 bases). V gave up 3 bases and J gave up 10 bases, with 10 bases separating them. Looked up from germline, CDR1 is SNHLY and CDR2 is FYNNEI. The CDR3 is 12 amino acids. The CDR3: CASSERVLEQFF. The CDR3 region has the DNA TGTGCCAGCAGTGAGCGGGTCCTAGAGCAGTTCTTC.

This clonotype was observed many times. This rearrangement joins TRBV4-3 to TRBJ1-5; D gene unclear. Between the trimmed V and J ends, which lost 0 bases and 6 bases, there was a span of 6 bases. The germline CDR1 and CDR2 sequences are LGHNA and YSLEER. CDR3 length: 13 amino acids. In DNA form, the CDR3 reads TGCGCCAGCAGCCAAGACCTTAGTCAGCCCCAGCATTTT. Translation: CASSQDLSQPQHF.

This clonotype was detected a few times. The V gene is TRBV29-1, the J gene TRBJ1-6; 7 nucleotides agree with TRBD1. CDR3 length: 13 amino acids. V trimming: 4 bases; J trimming: 8 bases; junction bases outside the gene matches: 5. The germline gives CDR1 SQVTM, CDR2 ANQGSEA. This chain's CDR3 is CSVAGTADSPLHF. CDR3 sequence (DNA): TGCAGCGTTGCCGGGACAGCGGATTCACCCCTCCACTTT. Supplemented by reference TRBV29-1 and TRBJ1-6, the full variable domain reads SAVISQKPSRDICQRGTSLTIQCQVDSQVTMMFWYRQQPGQSLTLIATANQGSEATYESGFVIDKFPISRPNLTFSTLTVSNMSPEDSSIYLCSVAGTADSPLHFGNGTRLTVT.

This clonotype appeared many times. The chain is built from TRBV27 and TRBJ2-2; tentative D call: TRBD2 (5 bases). V gave up 6 bases and J gave up 0 bases, with 26 bases separating them. This CDR3 is 20 amino acids long. In germline, CDR1 is MNHEY, CDR2 SMNVEV (reference sequence). CDR3 sequence reads: CASSHSSWSRGSTNTGELFF. The DNA of the CDR3 is TGTGCCAGCAGCCATTCCTCTTGGTCTAGAGGGAGTACGAACACCGGGGAGCTGTTTTTT.

To note about this clonotype: A read error may produce the germline difference seen at one junction end. The V and J genes are TRBV7-9 and TRBJ1-1, with a tentative D call TRBD1 (5 bases). The germline V gene encodes CDR1 SEHNR and CDR2 FQNEAQ (reference sequence). The length of the CDR3 is 14 residues. The CDR3 protein is CASSVAWRGAEAFF. In DNA form, the CDR3 reads TGTGCCAGCAGCGTAGCATGGAGGGGCGCTGAAGCTTTCTTT. Using reference TRBV7-9 and TRBJ1-1 for the parts outside the CDR3, the full variable domain is DTGVSQNPRHKITKRGQNVTFRCDPISEHNRLYWYRQTLGQGPEFLTYFQNEAQLEKSRLLSDRFSAERPKGSFSTLEIQRTEQGDSAMYLCASSVAWRGAEAFFGQGTRLTVV.

This clonotype was seen repeatedly, ten times or more. V and J are TRBV6-2 or TRBV6-3 and TRBJ2-7, with 12 bases that match TRBD1. The CDR3 sequence is 19 residues long. CDR1 is MNHEY and CDR2 is SVGEGT in the germline V gene. V shed 2 bases, J shed 2 bases, and the junction held 13 bases outside the gene matches. The CDR3 DNA sequence: TGTGCCAGCAGTTACCTCGGGACAGGGGGCCTGTTAATTACCTACGAGCAGTACTTC. Its protein product is CASSYLGTGGLLITYEQYF.

This clonotype appeared many times. V usage is TRBV20-1 and J usage is TRBJ1-2, with D unclear. Germline V gene data show CDR1 as DFQATT and CDR2 as SNEGSKA (reference sequence). Trimming left V 3 bases short and J 3 bases short, with 17 bases between. The CDR3 has 15 residues. The CDR3 DNA sequence: TGCAGTGCTAGCCCGCTTGGGGAGGAATACTATGGCTACACCTTC. It encodes CSASPLGEEYYGYTF.

This clonotype is termed large (0.1 to 1%). This chain links TRBV5-4 with TRBJ2-3; possibly TRBD2 for D (6 bases). The CDR3 spans 13 residues. V was clipped by 0 bases and J by 8 bases, with 10 bases between them. Germline-derived CDR1 and CDR2 are SGHNT and YYREEE (reference sequence). The CDR3 DNA reads as TGTGCCAGCAGCTTGGCTAGCGCCGGTACGCAGTATTTT. Translation: CASSLASAGTQYF.

The V call is TRBV20-1, the J call TRBJ1-2; weak D call: TRBD1 (5 bases). This CDR3 comprises 13 residues. The germline gives CDR1 DFQATT, CDR2 SNEGSKA (reference sequence). Trimming stripped 5 bases from V and 7 bases from J, with 17 bases between. The CDR3 spells CSAPLGSTGGYTF. In nucleotides, the CDR3 is TGCAGTGCTCCCCTCGGAAGCACAGGTGGCTACACCTTC.

Ten or more counts support this clonotype. This rearrangement joins TRBV20-1 to TRBJ2-3; D is ambiguous. This CDR3 has 10 amino acids. Germline V gene data show CDR1 as DFQATT and CDR2 as SNEGSKA (reference sequence). Trimming cost V 3 bases and J 6 bases, with 4 bases left between them. The CDR3 DNA reads as TGCAGTGCTAGCGGGGATACGCAGTATTTT. Amino acid sequence: CSASGDTQYF.

The chain joins TRBV29-1 to TRBJ2-1; D is possibly TRBD1 (5 bases). Germline lookup yields CDR1 SQVTM and CDR2 ANQGSEA. The CDR3 length is 13 residues. Trimming took 4 bases from V and 8 from J, leaving 15 bases between them. The CDR3 loop is CSVAGQRGDEQFF. CDR3 coding DNA: TGCAGCGTTGCCGGACAAAGGGGCGATGAGCAGTTCTTC.

The genes are TRBV18 and TRBJ2-3; 9 positions agree with TRBD2. CDR3 length: 17 amino acids. V was clipped by 0 bases and J by 2 bases; unmatched bases: 6. Per the germline V gene, CDR1 is KGHSH and CDR2 is LQKENI. The CDR3 nucleotides read TGTGCCAGCTCACCACCAGGTCTAGCGGGGCCCACAGATACGCAGTATTTT. It yields the protein CASSPPGLAGPTDTQYF.

This clonotype was found many times. This chain joins TRBV29-1 and TRBJ2-7; no reliable D call. V lost 5 bases and J lost 4, with 6 bases in between. The CDR3 runs to 10 residues. Per germline, CDR1 SQVTM and CDR2 ANQGSEA. CDR3 DNA: TGCAGCGTTTATCAATACGAGCAGTACTTC. It translates to CSVYQYEQYF.

Only a few counts were recorded for this clonotype. The chain links TRBV6-2 or TRBV6-3 to TRBJ2-2; possible D gene TRBD1, 5 bases. Germline values: CDR1 MNHEY, CDR2 SVGEGT. The V gene lost 6 bases and the J gene lost 0 bases, with 14 bases spanning the gap. The CDR3 extends over 16 amino acids. The CDR3 loop reads CASSQTWTTNTGELFF. The CDR3 DNA reads TGTGCCAGCAGCCAAACATGGACAACGAACACCGGGGAGCTGTTTTTT.

The V and J genes are TRBV7-8 and TRBJ2-1; 11 bases agree with TRBD2. Germline V gene sequence: CDR1 SGHVS, CDR2 FQNEAQ. With 6 bases clipped from V and 8 bases from J, the junction kept 15 bases outside the gene matches. This CDR3 contains 17 residues. The CDR3 DNA reads as TGTGCCAGCAGAGAGCTACTAGCGGGAGTAGGGGCAGATGAGCAGTTCTTC. Translated: CASRELLAGVGADEQFF.

The rearrangement joins TRBV9 to TRBJ2-2, with 7 bases lining up with TRBD1. Germline V CDR1 and CDR2: SGDLS, YYNGEE. Trimming took 4 bases from V and 6 from J; bases not matched to a gene: 6. The CDR3 covers 14 residues. The DNA of the CDR3 is TGTGCCAGCAGCTCCGAAACAGGGGCCGGGGAGCTGTTTTTT. Amino acid sequence: CASSSETGAGELFF.

This rearrangement joins TRBV24-1 to TRBJ1-1, with D possibly matching TRBD1 (5 bases). Germline CDR1 and CDR2: KGHDR and SFDVKD. Trimming left V 5 bases short and J 10 bases short, with 22 bases between. The CDR3 extends over 15 amino acids. CDR3 residues: CATSGSAEQERGAFF. CDR3 DNA sequence: TGTGCCACCAGTGGAAGCGCAGAACAGGAACGGGGAGCTTTCTTT.

The CDR3 is CASSQDWDPADTQYF. The CDR3 DNA reads as TGTGCCAGCAGCCAAGATTGGGACCCGGCAGATACGCAGTATTTT. The V gene is TRBV3-1, the J gene TRBJ2-3; D could derive from TRBD1 or TRBD2 (5 bases each). Trimming shortened V by 0 bases and J by 4 bases, and 11 bases separated the two germline ends. The CDR3 extends over 15 amino acids. Per the germline V gene, CDR1 is LGHDT and CDR2 is YNNKEL (reference sequence).